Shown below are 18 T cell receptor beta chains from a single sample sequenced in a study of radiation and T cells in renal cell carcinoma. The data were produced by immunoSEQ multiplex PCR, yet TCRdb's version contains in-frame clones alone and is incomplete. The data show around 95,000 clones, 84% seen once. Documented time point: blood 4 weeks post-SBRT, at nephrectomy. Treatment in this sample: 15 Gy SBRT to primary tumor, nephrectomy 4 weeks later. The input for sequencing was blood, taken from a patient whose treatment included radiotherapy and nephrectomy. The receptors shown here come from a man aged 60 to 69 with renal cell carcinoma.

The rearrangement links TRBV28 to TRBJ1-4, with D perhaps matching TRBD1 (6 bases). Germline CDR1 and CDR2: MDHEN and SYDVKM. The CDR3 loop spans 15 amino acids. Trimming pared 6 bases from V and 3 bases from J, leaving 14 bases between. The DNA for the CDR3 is TGTGCCAGCAGCCCGTTCGGGACATCTAATGAAAAACTGTTTTTT. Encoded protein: CASSPFGTSNEKLFF.

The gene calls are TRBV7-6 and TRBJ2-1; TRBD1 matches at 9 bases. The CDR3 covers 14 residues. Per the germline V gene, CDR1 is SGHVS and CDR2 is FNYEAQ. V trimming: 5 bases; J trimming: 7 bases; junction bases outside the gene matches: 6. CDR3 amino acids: CASSPGQGRNEQFF. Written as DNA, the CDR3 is TGTGCCAGCAGCCCTGGACAGGGGAGGAATGAGCAGTTCTTC.

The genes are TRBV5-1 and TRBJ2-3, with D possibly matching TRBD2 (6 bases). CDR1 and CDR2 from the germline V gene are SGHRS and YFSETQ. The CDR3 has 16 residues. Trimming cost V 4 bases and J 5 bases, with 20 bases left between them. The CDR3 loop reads CASSQPRDSSRDTQYF. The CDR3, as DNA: TGCGCCAGCAGCCAACCCCGGGACTCGAGCCGAGATACGCAGTATTTT.

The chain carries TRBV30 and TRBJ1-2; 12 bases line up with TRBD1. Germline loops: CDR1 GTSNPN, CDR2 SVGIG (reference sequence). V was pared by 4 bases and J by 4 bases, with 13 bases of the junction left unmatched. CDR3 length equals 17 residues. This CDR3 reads CAWKIRDRGRVSYGYTF. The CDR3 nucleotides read TGTGCCTGGAAAATCCGGGACAGGGGGCGTGTTAGCTATGGCTACACCTTC.

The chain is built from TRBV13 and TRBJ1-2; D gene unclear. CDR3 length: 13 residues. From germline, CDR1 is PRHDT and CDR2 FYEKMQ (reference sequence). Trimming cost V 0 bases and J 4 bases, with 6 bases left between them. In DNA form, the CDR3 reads TGTGCCAGCAGCTTAGGGCTTCCCTATGGCTACACCTTC. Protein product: CASSLGLPYGYTF.

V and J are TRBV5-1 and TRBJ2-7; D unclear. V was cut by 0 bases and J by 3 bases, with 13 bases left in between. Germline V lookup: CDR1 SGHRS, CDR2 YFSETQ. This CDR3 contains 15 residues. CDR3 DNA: TGCGCCAGCAGCTTGGCGGCAGGATCTGTCTACGAGCAGTACTTC. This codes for CASSLAAGSVYEQYF.

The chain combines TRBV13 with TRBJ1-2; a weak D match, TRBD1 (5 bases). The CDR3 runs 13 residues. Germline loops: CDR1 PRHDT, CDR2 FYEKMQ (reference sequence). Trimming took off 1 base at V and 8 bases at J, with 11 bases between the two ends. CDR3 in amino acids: CASSLERGDGYTF. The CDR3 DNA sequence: TGTGCCAGCAGCTTAGAGCGGGGGGACGGCTACACCTTC.

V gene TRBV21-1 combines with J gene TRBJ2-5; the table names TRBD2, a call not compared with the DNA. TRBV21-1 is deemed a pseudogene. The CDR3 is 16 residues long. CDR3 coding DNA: TGTGCCAGCAGCAATAAGGCTAGCGGGAGTTCGGAGACCCAGTACTTC. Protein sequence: CASSNKASGSSETQYF.

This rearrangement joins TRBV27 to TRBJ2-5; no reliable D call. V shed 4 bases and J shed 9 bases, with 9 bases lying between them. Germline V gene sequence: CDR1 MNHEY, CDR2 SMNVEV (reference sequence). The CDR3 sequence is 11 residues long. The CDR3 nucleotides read TGTGCCAGCAGTTCTGGTAGAGCCCAGTACTTC. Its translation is CASSSGRAQYF.

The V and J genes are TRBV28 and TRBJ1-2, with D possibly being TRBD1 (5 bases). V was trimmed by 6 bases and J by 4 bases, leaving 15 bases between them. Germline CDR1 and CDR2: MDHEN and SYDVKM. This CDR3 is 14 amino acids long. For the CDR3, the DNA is TGTGCCAGCAGGGGATGGGGCGGTGGCTATGGCTACACCTTC. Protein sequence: CASRGWGGGYGYTF.

The CDR3 is CASSSRTSGSNEQFF. CDR3 sequence (DNA): TGTGCCAGCAGCTCAAGGACTAGCGGGAGTAATGAGCAGTTCTTC. The chain couples TRBV9 to TRBJ2-1; TRBD2 agrees at 13 bases. The CDR3 loop spans 15 amino acids. Germline V gives CDR1 SGDLS, CDR2 YYNGEE. V gave up 4 bases and J gave up 7 bases; unmatched junction bases: 5.

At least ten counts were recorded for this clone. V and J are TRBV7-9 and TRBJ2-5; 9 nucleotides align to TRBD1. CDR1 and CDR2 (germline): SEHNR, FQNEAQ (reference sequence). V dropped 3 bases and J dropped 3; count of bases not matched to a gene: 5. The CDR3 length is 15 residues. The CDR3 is CASSFVQGAEETQYF. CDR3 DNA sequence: TGTGCCAGCAGCTTTGTACAGGGGGCCGAAGAGACCCAGTACTTC.

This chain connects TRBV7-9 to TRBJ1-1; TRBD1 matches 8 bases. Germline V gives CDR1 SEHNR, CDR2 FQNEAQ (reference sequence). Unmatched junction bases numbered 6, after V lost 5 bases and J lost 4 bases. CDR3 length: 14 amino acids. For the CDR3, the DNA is TGTGCCAGCAGCCCGACAGGGGCTGTCACTGAAGCTTTCTTT. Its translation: CASSPTGAVTEAFF.

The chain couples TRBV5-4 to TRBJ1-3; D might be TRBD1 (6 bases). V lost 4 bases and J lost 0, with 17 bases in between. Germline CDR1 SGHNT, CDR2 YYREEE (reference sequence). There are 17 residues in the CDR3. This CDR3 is CASSMGTTGFSGNTIYF. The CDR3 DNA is TGTGCCAGCAGCATGGGAACAACAGGGTTCTCTGGAAACACCATATATTTT.

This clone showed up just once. The CDR3 sequence is CASSLVTSASGYRRVRQFF. The CDR3 nucleotides are TGTGCCAGCAGCTTAGTGACCTCGGCTAGCGGGTATCGCCGGGTGCGGCAGTTCTTC. J is TRBJ2-1 and V is TRBV7-9; the match to TRBD2 covers 8 bases. The CDR3 is 19 residues long. After removal of 1 base from V and 12 bases from J, the junction contained 23 bases not matched to a gene. From germline, CDR1 is SEHNR and CDR2 FQNEAQ (reference sequence).

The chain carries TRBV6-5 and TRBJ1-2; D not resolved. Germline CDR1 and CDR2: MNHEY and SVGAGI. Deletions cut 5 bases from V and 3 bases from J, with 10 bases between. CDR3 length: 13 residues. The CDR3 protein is CASSDQPYYGYTF. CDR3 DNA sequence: TGTGCCAGCAGTGATCAGCCGTACTATGGCTACACCTTC.

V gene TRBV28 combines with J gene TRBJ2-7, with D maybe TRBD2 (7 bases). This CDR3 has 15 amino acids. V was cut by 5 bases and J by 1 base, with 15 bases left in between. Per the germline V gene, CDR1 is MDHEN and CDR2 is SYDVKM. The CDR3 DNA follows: TGTGCCAGCAGTGGTAGGGGGGGCAGGTCCTACGAGCAGTACTTC. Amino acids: CASSGRGGRSYEQYF.

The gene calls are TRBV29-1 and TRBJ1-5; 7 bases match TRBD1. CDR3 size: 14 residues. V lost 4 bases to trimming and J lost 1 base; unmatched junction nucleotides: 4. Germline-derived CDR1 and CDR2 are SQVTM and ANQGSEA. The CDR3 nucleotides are TGCAGCGTTGGGACAGGACAGAGCAATCAGCCCCAGCATTTT. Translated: CSVGTGQSNQPQHF.